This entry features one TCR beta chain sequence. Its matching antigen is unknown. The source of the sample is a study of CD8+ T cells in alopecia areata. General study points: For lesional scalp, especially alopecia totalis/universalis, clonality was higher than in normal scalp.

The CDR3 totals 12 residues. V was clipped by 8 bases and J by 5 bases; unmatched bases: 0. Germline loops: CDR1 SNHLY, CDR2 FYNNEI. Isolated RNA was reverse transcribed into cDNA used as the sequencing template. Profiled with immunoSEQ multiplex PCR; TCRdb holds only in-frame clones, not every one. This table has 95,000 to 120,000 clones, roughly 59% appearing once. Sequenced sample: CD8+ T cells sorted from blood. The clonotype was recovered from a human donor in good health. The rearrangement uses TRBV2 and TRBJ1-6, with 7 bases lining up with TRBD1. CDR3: CASGTDNSPLHF. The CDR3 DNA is TGTGCCAGCGGGACAGATAATTCACCCCTCCACTTT. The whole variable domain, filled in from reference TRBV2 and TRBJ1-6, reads EPEVTQTPSHQVTQMGQEVILRCVPISNHLYFYWYRQILGQKVEFLVSFYNNEISEKSEIFDDQFSVERPDGSNFTLKIRSTKLEDSAMYFCASGTDNSPLHFGNGTRLTVT.